The 10 T cell receptor beta chains below all came from one sample that was sequenced in a study of response to subunit inactivated influenza vaccine. TCRdb re-analysed the RT-PCR reads in MiXCR, keeping a single row per CDR3 protein. This table has about 540,000 distinct CDR3 sequences, approximately 20% appearing once. This same sample was also taken into another study, of T cells expressing NK-cell markers. That paper states: Making the TCR beta cDNA relied on 5'RACE template switching with UMIs.

Material: CD4+ T cells sorted from PBMCs, obtained 12 days after vaccination. The source of these receptors is a man aged 45 to 65 who received an inactivated influenza vaccine.

This clonotype has a count of ten or more. V gene TRBV6-1 combines with J gene TRBJ2-1; TRBD1 matches at 7 bases. V was clipped by 5 bases and J by 0 bases; unmatched bases: 7. Germline loops: CDR1 MNHNS, CDR2 SASEGT. The CDR3 runs 16 residues. CDR3 loop: CASSMNRGRSYNEQFF. The CDR3, as DNA: TGTGCCAGCAGTATGAACAGGGGACGCTCCTACAATGAGCAGTTCTTC.

V and J are TRBV5-1 and TRBJ2-1; D is uncertain. Germline V CDR1 and CDR2: SGHRS, YFSETQ. This CDR3 contains 20 residues. V lost 1 base and J 0 bases, leaving 23 bases between the germline ends. Here the CDR3 reads CASSLSHLVGPVSSYNEQFF. As DNA, the CDR3 is TGCGCCAGCAGCTTGTCCCACCTGGTCGGACCGGTCTCCTCCTACAATGAGCAGTTCTTC.

In this sample, this clonotype turned up many times. The V and J genes are TRBV2 and TRBJ2-1, with 9 bases fitting TRBD2. The CDR3 has 15 residues. V gave up 3 bases and J gave up 7 bases; unmatched junction bases: 7. CDR1 is SNHLY, CDR2 FYNNEI, per germline. CDR3: CASSERLAGGNEQFF. DNA of the CDR3: TGTGCCAGCAGTGAGAGACTGGCGGGGGGGAATGAGCAGTTCTTC. Full variable domain (missing parts from reference TRBV2 and TRBJ2-1): EPEVTQTPSHQVTQMGQEVILRCVPISNHLYFYWYRQILGQKVEFLVSFYNNEISEKSEIFDDQFSVERPDGSNFTLKIRSTKLEDSAMYFCASSERLAGGNEQFFGPGTRLTVL.

This chain links TRBV9 with TRBJ2-6; D perhaps matches TRBD1 (7 bases). V dropped 3 bases and J dropped 2 bases, with 12 bases sitting between them. This CDR3 comprises 16 residues. Looked up from germline, CDR1 is SGDLS and CDR2 is YYNGEE. The CDR3 here is CASSARGDPGANVLTF. As DNA, the CDR3 is TGTGCCAGCAGCGCCAGGGGGGACCCTGGGGCCAACGTCCTGACTTTC.

The chain is built from TRBV7-2 and TRBJ2-5; TRBD1 or TRBD2 may be the D gene (7 bases each). The germline V gene encodes CDR1 SGHTA and CDR2 FQGNSA. The V end was cut by 4 bases, the J end by 0 bases, with 15 bases between. The CDR3 has 16 amino acids. The CDR3 reads CASSSQGGRYQETQYF. CDR3 coding DNA: TGTGCCAGCAGCTCTCAGGGGGGGAGGTACCAAGAGACCCAGTACTTC.

This chain connects TRBV30 to TRBJ1-5; 8 nucleotides line up with TRBD1. In germline, CDR1 is GTSNPN, CDR2 SVGIG (reference sequence). The V segment lost 0 bases and the J segment 2 bases; nucleotides outside the gene matches: 3. This CDR3 has 15 residues. CDR3 sequence reads: CAWSVPGGGNQPQHF. The DNA for the CDR3 is TGTGCCTGGAGTGTACCAGGGGGCGGCAATCAGCCCCAGCATTTT.

This clonotype has a handful of counts. This chain links TRBV9 with TRBJ2-3; D call uncertain. Germline V CDR1 and CDR2: SGDLS, YYNGEE. This CDR3 is 14 amino acids long. The germline V and J ends were trimmed by 0 bases and 2 bases, with 7 bases remaining between them. The CDR3 region has the DNA TGTGCCAGCAGCGTAGAGGCCTACACAGATACGCAGTATTTT. Translated: CASSVEAYTDTQYF.

This clonotype showed up just a few times. DNA of the CDR3: TGTGCCAGCAGCGCAGGCACAGACAATCAGCCCCAGCATTTT. Protein: CASSAGTDNQPQHF. This chain uses TRBV12-3 or TRBV12-4 with TRBJ1-5; no definite D call. V was trimmed by 6 bases and J by 3 bases, leaving 12 bases between them. The CDR3 is 14 amino acids.

The sample holds a few counts of this clonotype. The V call is TRBV11-2, the J call TRBJ2-1; 15 bases agree with TRBD2. The CDR3 has 17 residues. Germline loops: CDR1 SGHAT, CDR2 FQNNGV. V lost 5 bases, J lost 4 bases, and 6 bases stayed unmatched. CDR3 amino acids: CASSPGLAGGRYNEQFF. The CDR3 bases are TGTGCCAGCAGCCCGGGACTAGCGGGAGGCCGTTACAATGAGCAGTTCTTC.

This clonotype occurred a few times. This rearrangement joins TRBV4-3 to TRBJ2-3; 9 bases agree with TRBD2. Germline lookup yields CDR1 LGHNA and CDR2 YSLEER. The junction had 8 bases not matched to a gene; V was cut back by 3 bases and J by 4 bases. The CDR3 runs 16 residues. In nucleotides, the CDR3 is TGCGCCAGCAGCCAGGAACTAGCGGGCAGGGCAGATACGCAGTATTTT. This gives the protein CASSQELAGRADTQYF.